Listed below are T cell receptor beta chains from one sample, sequenced in a study of blood T cell repertoires in COVID-19. Assay used: immunoSEQ multiplex PCR; TCRdb lists only in-frame clones, some missing. This table has about 130,000 clones, almost 85% appearing once. Input material: peripheral blood. The receptors were gathered from a man aged 55 to 70 with acute or convalescent COVID-19. The CDR3 runs from the conserved cysteine through the conserved F or W. The D gene is left open where the match is weak. Not all rows give a size; the values are once, few, many and, for expanded clones, a class.

D	V	J	size	CDR3	DNA
TRBD1	TRBV6-5	TRBJ1-2	.	CASKRLTGNYGYTF	TGTGCCAGCAAAAGACTGACAGGGAACTATGGCTACACCTTC
.	TRBV7-9	TRBJ1-3	.	CASRQDSSGNTIYF	TGTGCCAGCAGACAGGACAGCTCTGGAAACACCATATATTTT
.	TRBV18	TRBJ1-6	.	CASSPSGTDNSPLHF	TGTGCCAGCTCACCAAGCGGGACCGATAATTCACCCCTCCACTTT
TRBD2	TRBV5-1	TRBJ2-7	.	CASSLVLAGTPHEQYF	TGCGCCAGCAGCTTAGTTCTAGCGGGGACCCCCCACGAGCAGTACTTC
.	TRBV5-6	TRBJ2-1	.	CASSLVSQRIYNEQFF	TGTGCCAGCAGCTTGGTCAGTCAGCGGATCTACAATGAGCAGTTCTTC
TRBD2	TRBV7-3	TRBJ2-7	.	CASSRSGGSIDEQYF	TGTGCCAGCAGCCGAAGCGGCGGGAGTATCGACGAGCAGTACTTC
TRBD1	TRBV6-6	TRBJ2-3	.	CASGRQGQLDTQYF	TGTGCCAGCGGCCGGCAGGGACAGTTAGATACGCAGTATTTT
TRBD2	TRBV5-3	TRBJ2-1	once	CARSSGTSGNSSYNEQFF	TGTGCCAGAAGCTCCGGGACTAGCGGGAACAGCTCCTACAATGAGCAGTTCTTC
TRBD2	TRBV4-1	TRBJ2-3	once	CASSQLSGGGTDTQYF	TGCGCCAGCAGCCAACTTAGCGGGGGCGGCACAGATACGCAGTATTTT
.	TRBV29-1	TRBJ2-1	.	CSVHEPGDAGIF	TGCAGCGTCCATGAGCCGGGGGACGCTGGGATCTTC
.	TRBV5-1	TRBJ2-7	.	CASSSGTLEYEQYF	TGCGCCAGCAGCTCCGGGACACTGGAATACGAGCAGTACTTC
TRBD1	TRBV10-1	TRBJ2-1	.	CASSPDRARDEQFF	TGCGCCAGCAGTCCGGACAGGGCTAGGGATGAGCAGTTCTTC
.	TRBV19	TRBJ1-1	few	CASSIQGRYTEAFF	TGTGCCAGTAGTATCCAGGGTAGGTATACTGAAGCTTTCTTT
.	TRBV28	TRBJ1-5	.	CASRLSRGSNQPQHF	TGTGCCAGCCGACTTTCAAGGGGTAGCAATCAGCCCCAGCATTTT
.	TRBV27	TRBJ2-1	.	CASSFLETGKIEQFF	TGTGCCAGCAGTTTTTTAGAAACGGGTAAGATTGAGCAGTTCTTC
.	TRBV4-1	TRBJ1-5	.	CASSQEGGYYQPQHF	TGCGCCAGCAGCCAAGAAGGAGGGTATTATCAGCCCCAGCATTTT
TRBD1	TRBV5-4	TRBJ2-5	.	CASSVNRGETQYF	TGTGCCAGCAGCGTTAACAGGGGAGAGACCCAGTACTTC
.	TRBV9	TRBJ1-4	.	CASSVGGQGEKLFF	TGTGCCAGCAGCGTAGGGGGCCAAGGTGAAAAACTGTTTTTT
TRBD1	TRBV6-5	TRBJ1-1	.	CASSFEQGVKTEAFF	TGTGCCAGCAGTTTTGAACAGGGGGTTAAGACTGAAGCTTTCTTT
.	TRBV7-2	TRBJ2-1	.	CASSLRVGGYNEQFF	TGTGCCAGCAGCTTACGGGTAGGGGGTTACAATGAGCAGTTCTTC
.	TRBV18	TRBJ2-5	.	CASSPTGVVETQYF	TGTGCCAGCTCACCGACGGGAGTGGTAGAGACCCAGTACTTC
.	TRBV7-3	TRBJ2-1	.	CASSLLATGINEQFF	TGTGCCAGCAGCTTATTAGCTACAGGGATCAATGAGCAGTTCTTC
.	TRBV28	TRBJ1-1	.	CASSLGHVNTEAFF	TGTGCCAGCAGTTTGGGACACGTGAACACTGAAGCTTTCTTT
.	TRBV4-2	TRBJ2-1	.	CASSPSPTIFHNEQFF	TGTGCCAGCAGCCCTTCCCCGACTATCTTCCACAATGAGCAGTTCTTC
TRBD2	TRBV6-4	TRBJ2-1	.	CASSDSGTSGYNEQFF	TGTGCCAGCAGTGACTCTGGGACTAGCGGGTACAATGAGCAGTTCTTC
.	TRBV6-2/TRBV6-3	TRBJ2-3	.	CASSYGGRSTDTQYF	TGTGCCAGCAGTTATGGTGGGCGTAGCACAGATACGCAGTATTTT
TRBD2	TRBV5-6	TRBJ2-5	.	CASSLVAGGQETQYF	TGTGCCAGCAGCTTGGTGGCGGGGGGCCAAGAGACCCAGTACTTC
TRBD1	TRBV6-5	TRBJ2-1	.	CASSREWTGANEQFF	TGTGCCAGCAGTAGGGAGTGGACAGGGGCCAATGAGCAGTTCTTC
.	TRBV29-1	TRBJ2-7	.	CSVEEGSSYEQYF	TGCAGCGTTGAGGAGGGCTCATCCTACGAGCAGTACTTC
.	TRBV28	TRBJ2-1	.	CASSFWGDEQFF	TGTGCCAGCAGTTTTTGGGGGGATGAGCAGTTCTTC
.	TRBV27	TRBJ2-5	once	CASSRRTGQETQYF	TGTGCCAGCAGTAGGAGAACCGGCCAAGAGACCCAGTACTTC
.	TRBV6-5	TRBJ2-3	.	CASSFLTGTTTDTQYF	TGTGCCAGCAGTTTTCTAACCGGGACAACCACAGATACGCAGTATTTT
.	TRBV7-9	TRBJ1-4	once	CASSAQQGPTNEKLFF	TGTGCCAGCAGCGCCCAACAGGGCCCAACTAATGAAAAACTGTTTTTT
TRBD1	TRBV6-1	TRBJ2-5	.	CASSDPLQQGAETQYF	TGTGCCAGCAGTGACCCCCTCCAACAGGGGGCAGAGACCCAGTACTTC
TRBD1	TRBV30	TRBJ1-5	.	CAWSVRTGGNQPQHF	TGTGCCTGGAGTGTACGCACAGGGGGCAATCAGCCCCAGCATTTT
.	TRBV5-6	TRBJ1-5	.	CASSLTGNQPQHF	TGTGCCAGCAGCTTAACAGGGAATCAGCCCCAGCATTTT
TRBD2	TRBV7-3	TRBJ2-6	.	CASSLMGLAGRGSGANVLTF	TGTGCCAGCAGCTTAATGGGACTAGCGGGGAGGGGCTCTGGGGCCAACGTCCTGACTTTC
.	TRBV7-8	TRBJ2-5	.	CASSLVVWDIRGETQYF	TGTGCCAGCAGCTTAGTTGTGTGGGATATCAGGGGAGAGACCCAGTACTTC
TRBD1	TRBV2	TRBJ1-1	.	CASRFDRGANTEAFF	TGTGCCAGCAGGTTTGACAGGGGTGCAAACACTGAAGCTTTCTTT
TRBD1	TRBV5-1	TRBJ2-5	.	CASSLGGQTLSSQETQYF	TGCGCCAGCAGCTTAGGGGGCCAGACTCTTAGTTCCCAAGAGACCCAGTACTTC
TRBD1	TRBV5-1	TRBJ2-7	.	CASSPGTGDHEQYF	TGCGCCAGCAGCCCGGGGACAGGGGACCACGAGCAGTACTTC
.	TRBV27	TRBJ1-1	.	CASRLSQNTEAFF	TGTGCCAGCCGCCTTTCACAGAACACTGAAGCTTTCTTT